One sample yielded the 6 T cell receptor beta chains listed below, sequenced in a study of shared clonotypes between healthy human individuals. Only in-frame clones appear in the TCRdb table, and some are missing; sequencing was by immunoSEQ multiplex PCR. The sample contains roughly 2,300,000 clones, 85% to 95% of which appear only once. What was sequenced was naive CD4+ T cells from PBMCs. Subset given: CD45RA+ positively selected. These receptors were obtained from a man younger than 35 in good health. Some clones in this sample may be carry-over from other donors' samples.

This CDR3 is CASSPTGGRVYGYTF. Written as DNA, the CDR3 is TGTGCCAGCTCACCGACCGGGGGGCGCGTCTATGGCTACACCTTC. The V call is TRBV18, the J call TRBJ1-2; tentative D call: TRBD1 (6 bases). CDR1 and CDR2 from the germline V gene are KGHSH and LQKENI. V lost 3 bases to trimming and J lost 4 bases, with 15 bases between them. This CDR3 spans 15 amino acids.

J is TRBJ2-7 and V is TRBV7-9; D perhaps matches TRBD2 (6 bases). This CDR3 spans 15 amino acids. The germline V gene has CDR1 SEHNR and CDR2 FQNEAQ (reference sequence). V was trimmed by 4 bases and J by 6 bases, leaving 19 bases between them. In DNA, the CDR3 is TGTGCCAGCAGCTCATACAGACTAGAAGGGCTCGAGCAGTACTTC. Protein: CASSSYRLEGLEQYF.

The chain couples TRBV19 to TRBJ2-5; D might be TRBD2 (6 bases). This CDR3 is 15 amino acids long. The V end lost 4 bases, the J end lost 5 bases, and 17 bases lay between the germline ends. The germline V gene has CDR1 LNHDA and CDR2 SQIVND (reference sequence). The CDR3 protein is CASSTTAGTWETQYF. CDR3 nucleotide sequence: TGTGCCAGTAGTACCACTGCAGGGACTTGGGAGACCCAGTACTTC.

The V and J genes are TRBV6-1 and TRBJ2-7; 9 bases align to TRBD1. The CDR3 extends over 12 amino acids. In germline, CDR1 is MNHNS, CDR2 SASEGT. The J segment lost 6 bases and the V segment lost 6 bases, leaving 3 bases of the junction unmatched. The CDR3, as DNA: TGTGCCAGCAGAGGGACAGGGACCGAGCAGTACTTC. As protein: CASRGTGTEQYF.

The rearrangement uses TRBV15 and TRBJ1-4; D gene ambiguous. Germline V CDR1 and CDR2: LNHNV, YYDKDF (reference sequence). Trimming took 5 bases from V and 0 from J, leaving 13 bases between them. CDR3 length: 16 residues. The CDR3 region has the DNA TGTGCCACCAGCTCCCGACTGGGAGCAACTAATGAAAAACTGTTTTTT. Translating it yields CATSSRLGATNEKLFF.

The V gene is TRBV4-1, the J gene TRBJ2-1; 8 bases line up with TRBD1. Germline V CDR1 and CDR2: MGHRA, YSYEKL. Germline trimming cut 3 bases from V and 1 base from J; bases unmatched to any gene: 8. There are 17 residues in the CDR3. The CDR3 is CASSHRPDRVSYNEQFF. Written as DNA, the CDR3 is TGCGCCAGCAGCCACAGACCGGACAGGGTGTCCTACAATGAGCAGTTCTTC.